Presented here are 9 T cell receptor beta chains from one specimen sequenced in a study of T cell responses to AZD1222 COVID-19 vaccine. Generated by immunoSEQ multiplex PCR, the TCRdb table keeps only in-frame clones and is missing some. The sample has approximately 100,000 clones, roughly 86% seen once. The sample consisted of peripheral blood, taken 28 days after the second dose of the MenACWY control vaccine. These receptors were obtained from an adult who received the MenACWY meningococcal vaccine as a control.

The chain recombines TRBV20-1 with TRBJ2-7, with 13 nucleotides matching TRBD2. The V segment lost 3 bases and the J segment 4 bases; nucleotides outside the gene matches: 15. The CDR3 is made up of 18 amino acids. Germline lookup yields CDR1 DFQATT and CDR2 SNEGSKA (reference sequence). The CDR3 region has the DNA TGCAGTGCTAGTGGGGCCACCGGGACTAGCGGGGAGGGGTACGAGCAGTACTTC. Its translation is CSASGATGTSGEGYEQYF.

The CDR3 DNA reads as TGTGCCATCAAGGGAGAGGGGGGAAGCACTGAAGCTTTCTTT. Protein product: CAIKGEGGSTEAFF. This sequence joins TRBV10-3 and TRBJ1-1; D possibly corresponds to TRBD1 (6 bases). The CDR3 is 14 amino acids. The germline CDR1 and CDR2 sequences are ENHRY and SYGVKD. V was trimmed by 7 bases and J by 4 bases, leaving 16 bases between them.

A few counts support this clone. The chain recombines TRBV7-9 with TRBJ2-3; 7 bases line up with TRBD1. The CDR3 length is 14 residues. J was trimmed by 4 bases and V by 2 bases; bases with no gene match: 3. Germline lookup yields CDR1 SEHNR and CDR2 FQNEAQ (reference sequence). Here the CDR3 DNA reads TGTGCCAGCAGCTTAACACAGGGGTCAGATACGCAGTATTTT. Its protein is CASSLTQGSDTQYF.

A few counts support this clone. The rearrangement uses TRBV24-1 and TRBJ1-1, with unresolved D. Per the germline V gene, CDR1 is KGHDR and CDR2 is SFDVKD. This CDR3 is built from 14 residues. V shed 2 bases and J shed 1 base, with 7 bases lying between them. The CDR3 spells CATSDSRTNTEAFF. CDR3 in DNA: TGTGCCACCAGTGATTCACGAACGAACACTGAAGCTTTCTTT.

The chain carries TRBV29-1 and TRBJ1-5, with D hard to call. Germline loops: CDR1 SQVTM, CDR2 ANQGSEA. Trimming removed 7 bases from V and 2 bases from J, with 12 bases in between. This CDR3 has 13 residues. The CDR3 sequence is CSAGTSRNQPQHF. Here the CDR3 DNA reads TGCAGCGCAGGAACGTCCCGCAATCAGCCCCAGCATTTT.

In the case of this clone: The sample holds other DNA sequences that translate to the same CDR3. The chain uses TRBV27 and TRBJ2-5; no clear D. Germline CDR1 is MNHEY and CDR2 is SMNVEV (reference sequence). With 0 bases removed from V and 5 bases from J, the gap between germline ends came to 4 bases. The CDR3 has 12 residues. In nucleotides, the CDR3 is TGTGCCAGCAGTTTATCGGGCGAGACCCAGTACTTC. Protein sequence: CASSLSGETQYF.

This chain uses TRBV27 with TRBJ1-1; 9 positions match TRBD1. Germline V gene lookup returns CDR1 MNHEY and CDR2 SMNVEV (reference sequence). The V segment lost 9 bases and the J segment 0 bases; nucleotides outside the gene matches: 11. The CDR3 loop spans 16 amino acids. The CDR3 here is CARGGTGSSMNTEAFF. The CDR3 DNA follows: TGTGCCAGAGGAGGGACAGGGTCATCCATGAACACTGAAGCTTTCTTT.

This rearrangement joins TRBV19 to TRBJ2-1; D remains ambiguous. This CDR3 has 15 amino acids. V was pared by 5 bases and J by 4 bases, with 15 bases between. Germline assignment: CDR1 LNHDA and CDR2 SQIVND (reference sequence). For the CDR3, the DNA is TGTGCCAGTAGTGACGGTGGTACATATTACAATGAGCAGTTCTTC. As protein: CASSDGGTYYNEQFF. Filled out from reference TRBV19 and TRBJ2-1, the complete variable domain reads DGGITQSPKYLFRKEGQNVTLSCEQNLNHDAMYWYRQDPGQGLRLIYYSQIVNDFQKGDIAEGYSVSREKKESFPLTVTSAQKNPTAFYLCASSDGGTYYNEQFFGPGTRLTVL.

As DNA, the CDR3 is TGTGCCAGCAGTCCTCGGACAGGGGGCGTTGGAACAACTAATGAAAAACTGTTTTTT. Translated, it gives CASSPRTGGVGTTNEKLFF. The V gene is TRBV27, the J gene TRBJ1-4, with 11 bases aligning to TRBD1. The CDR3 covers 19 residues. Germline CDR1 and CDR2: MNHEY and SMNVEV (reference sequence). Trimming took 5 bases from V and 0 from J; bases not matched to a gene: 11.